These T cell receptor beta chains were read from a single sample in a study of T cell responses to AZD1222 COVID-19 vaccine. Data came from immunoSEQ multiplex PCR; TCRdb stores just in-frame clones and leaves some out. This table holds 75,000 to 90,000 clones, approximately 83% found once. The sequencing used peripheral blood, collected 28 days after the second AZD1222 dose. The receptors originated from an adult who received the AZD1222 COVID-19 vaccine. The CDR3 runs from the conserved cysteine through the conserved F or W. The order of the fields is V gene, J gene, CDR3 protein.

V gene: TRBV24-1
J gene: TRBJ2-3
CDR3 protein: CATSDYGAELQGDTQYF

V gene: TRBV7-2
J gene: TRBJ2-3
CDR3 protein: CASSAVGGGTTDTQYF

V gene: TRBV23-1
J gene: TRBJ1-2
CDR3 protein: CASSQCESHYGYTF

V gene: TRBV6-2/TRBV6-3
J gene: TRBJ1-1
CDR3 protein: CASSSALTEAFF

V gene: TRBV11-2
J gene: TRBJ2-1
CDR3 protein: CASSLDQREPFF

V gene: TRBV7-2
J gene: TRBJ1-2
CDR3 protein: CASSLETGLNYGYTF

V gene: TRBV28
J gene: TRBJ1-1
CDR3 protein: CASSPQTGRNTEAFF

V gene: TRBV28
J gene: TRBJ1-1
CDR3 protein: CASSLSAITEAFF

V gene: TRBV6-2/TRBV6-3
J gene: TRBJ2-7
CDR3 protein: CASSYAGIYEQYF

V gene: TRBV10-3
J gene: TRBJ2-3
CDR3 protein: CAISPGLAGVGGRTDTQYF

V gene: TRBV5-1
J gene: TRBJ2-2
CDR3 protein: CASSLRTVDTGELFF

V gene: TRBV6-5
J gene: TRBJ1-2
CDR3 protein: CASSYFDQRGGYTF

V gene: TRBV10-1
J gene: TRBJ1-2
CDR3 protein: CASNKDTF

V gene: TRBV24-1
J gene: TRBJ2-2
CDR3 protein: CATKGADRDTGELFF

V gene: TRBV11-2
J gene: TRBJ2-5
CDR3 protein: CASSRGTMVETQYF

V gene: TRBV28
J gene: TRBJ2-7
CDR3 protein: CASSVRQGASEQYF

V gene: TRBV6-4
J gene: TRBJ2-3
CDR3 protein: CASSEQGTSTDTQYF

V gene: TRBV9
J gene: TRBJ2-2
CDR3 protein: CASSVAGGRGTGELFF